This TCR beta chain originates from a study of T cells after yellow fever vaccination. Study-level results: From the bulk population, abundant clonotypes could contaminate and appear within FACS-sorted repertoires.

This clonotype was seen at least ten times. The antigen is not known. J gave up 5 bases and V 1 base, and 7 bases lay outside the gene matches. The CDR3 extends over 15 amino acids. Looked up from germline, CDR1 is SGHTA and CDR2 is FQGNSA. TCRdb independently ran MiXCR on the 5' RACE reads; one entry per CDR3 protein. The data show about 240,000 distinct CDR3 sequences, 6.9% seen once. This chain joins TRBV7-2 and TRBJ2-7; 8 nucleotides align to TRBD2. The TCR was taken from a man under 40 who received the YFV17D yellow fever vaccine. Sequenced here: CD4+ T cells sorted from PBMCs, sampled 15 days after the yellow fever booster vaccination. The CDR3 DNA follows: TGTGCCAGCAGCTTAGGCGGGCTAGCGGGCCACGAGCAGTACTTC. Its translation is CASSLGGLAGHEQYF.